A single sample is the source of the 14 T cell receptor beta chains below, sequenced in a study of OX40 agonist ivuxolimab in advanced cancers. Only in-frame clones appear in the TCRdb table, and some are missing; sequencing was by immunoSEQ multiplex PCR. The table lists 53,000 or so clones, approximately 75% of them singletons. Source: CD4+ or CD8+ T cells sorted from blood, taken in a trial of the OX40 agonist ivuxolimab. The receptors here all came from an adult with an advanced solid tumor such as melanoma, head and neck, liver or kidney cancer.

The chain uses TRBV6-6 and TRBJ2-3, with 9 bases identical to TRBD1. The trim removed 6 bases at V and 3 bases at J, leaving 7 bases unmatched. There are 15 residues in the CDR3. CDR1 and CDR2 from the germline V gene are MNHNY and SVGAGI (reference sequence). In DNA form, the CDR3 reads TGTGCCAGCAGGCCGGGACAGGGTCGTACAGATACGCAGTATTTT. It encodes CASRPGQGRTDTQYF.

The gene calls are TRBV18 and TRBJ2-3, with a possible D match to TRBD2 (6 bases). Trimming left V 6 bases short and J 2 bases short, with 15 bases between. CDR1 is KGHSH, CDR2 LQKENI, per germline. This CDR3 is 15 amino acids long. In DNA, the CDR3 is TGTGCCAGCTCTACCTCTCGGGGGATCACAGATACGCAGTATTTT. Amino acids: CASSTSRGITDTQYF.

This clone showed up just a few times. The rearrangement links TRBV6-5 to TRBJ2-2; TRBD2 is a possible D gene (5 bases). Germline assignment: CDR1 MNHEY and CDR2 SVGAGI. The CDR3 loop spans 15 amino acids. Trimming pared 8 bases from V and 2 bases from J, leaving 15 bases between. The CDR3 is CASSIREPNTGELFF. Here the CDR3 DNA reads TGTGCCAGCTCGATAAGGGAGCCAAACACCGGGGAGCTGTTTTTT.

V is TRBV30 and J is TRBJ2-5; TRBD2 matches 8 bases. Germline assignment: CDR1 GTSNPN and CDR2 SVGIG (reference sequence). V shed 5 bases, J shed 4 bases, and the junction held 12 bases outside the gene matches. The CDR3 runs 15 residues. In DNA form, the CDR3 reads TGTGCCTGGGTTATCCGGGAGGGCCTACGAGAGACCCAGTACTTC. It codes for CAWVIREGLRETQYF.

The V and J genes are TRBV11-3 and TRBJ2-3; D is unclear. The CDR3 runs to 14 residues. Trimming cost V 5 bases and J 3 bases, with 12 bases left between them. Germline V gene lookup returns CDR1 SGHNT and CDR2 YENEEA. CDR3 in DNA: TGTGCCAGCAGCATGGACGTACTGACAGATACGCAGTATTTT. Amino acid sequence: CASSMDVLTDTQYF.

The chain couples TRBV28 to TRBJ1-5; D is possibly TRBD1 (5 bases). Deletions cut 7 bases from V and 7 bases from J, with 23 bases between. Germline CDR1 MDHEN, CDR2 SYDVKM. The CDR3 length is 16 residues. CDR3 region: CASKPPGKTVNQPQHF. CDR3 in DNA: TGTGCCAGCAAACCTCCCGGGAAGACAGTCAACCAGCCCCAGCATTTT.

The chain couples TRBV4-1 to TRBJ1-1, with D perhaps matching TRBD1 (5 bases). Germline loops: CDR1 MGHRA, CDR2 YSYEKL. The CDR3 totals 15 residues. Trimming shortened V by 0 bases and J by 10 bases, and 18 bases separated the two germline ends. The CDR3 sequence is CASSQDPGTALGAFF. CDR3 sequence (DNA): TGCGCCAGCAGCCAAGATCCCGGGACTGCCCTAGGAGCTTTCTTT.

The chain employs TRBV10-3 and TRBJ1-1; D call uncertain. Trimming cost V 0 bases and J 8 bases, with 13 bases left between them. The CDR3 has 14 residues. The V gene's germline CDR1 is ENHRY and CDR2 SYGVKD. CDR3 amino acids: CAISESGMEREAFF. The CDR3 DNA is TGTGCCATCAGTGAGTCGGGGATGGAGAGAGAAGCTTTCTTT.

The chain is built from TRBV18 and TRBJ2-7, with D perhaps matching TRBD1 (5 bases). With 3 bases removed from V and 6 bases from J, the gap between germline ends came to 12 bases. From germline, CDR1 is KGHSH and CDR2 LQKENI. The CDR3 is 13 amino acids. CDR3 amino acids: CASSPARQSEQYF. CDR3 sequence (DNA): TGTGCCAGCTCACCTGCTCGACAGTCCGAGCAGTACTTC.

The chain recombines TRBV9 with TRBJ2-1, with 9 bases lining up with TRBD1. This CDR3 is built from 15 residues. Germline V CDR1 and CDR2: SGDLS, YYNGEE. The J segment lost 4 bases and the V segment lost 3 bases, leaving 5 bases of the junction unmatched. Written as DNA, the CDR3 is TGTGCCAGCAGCGCCCTACAGGGGGCTTACAATGAGCAGTTCTTC. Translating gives CASSALQGAYNEQFF.

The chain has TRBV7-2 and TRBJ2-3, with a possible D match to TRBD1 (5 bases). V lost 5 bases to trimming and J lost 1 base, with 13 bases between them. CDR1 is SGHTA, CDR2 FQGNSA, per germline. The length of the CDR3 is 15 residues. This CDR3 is CASSRPQGGTDTQYF. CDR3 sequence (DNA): TGTGCCAGCAGCCGTCCCCAGGGTGGCACAGATACGCAGTATTTT. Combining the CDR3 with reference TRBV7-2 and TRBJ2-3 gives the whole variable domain GAGVSQSPSNKVTEKGKDVELRCDPISGHTALYWYRQSLGQGLEFLIYFQGNSAPDKSGLPSDRFSAERTGGSVSTLTIQRTQQEDSAVYLCASSRPQGGTDTQYFGPGTRLTVL.

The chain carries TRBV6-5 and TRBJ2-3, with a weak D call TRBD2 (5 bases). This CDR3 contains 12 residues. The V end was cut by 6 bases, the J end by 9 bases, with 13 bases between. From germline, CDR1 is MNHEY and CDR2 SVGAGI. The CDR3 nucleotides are TGTGCCAGCAGCTCGACTATGGACACGCAGTATTTT. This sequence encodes CASSSTMDTQYF.

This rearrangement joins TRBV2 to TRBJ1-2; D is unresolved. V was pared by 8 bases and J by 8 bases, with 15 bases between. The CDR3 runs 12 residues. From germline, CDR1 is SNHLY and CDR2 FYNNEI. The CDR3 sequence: CASAYRSSGYTF. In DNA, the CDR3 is TGTGCCAGCGCTTATCGAAGTTCCGGCTACACCTTC.

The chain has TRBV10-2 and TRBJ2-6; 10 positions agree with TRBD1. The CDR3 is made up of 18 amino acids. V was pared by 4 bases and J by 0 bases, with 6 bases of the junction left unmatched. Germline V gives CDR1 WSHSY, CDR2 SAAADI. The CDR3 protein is CASSARDRGLSGANVLTF. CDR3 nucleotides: TGCGCCAGCAGTGCGCGGGACAGGGGCCTCTCTGGGGCCAACGTCCTGACTTTC.